This is a list of T cell receptor beta chains from one sample in a study of response to subunit inactivated influenza vaccine. TCRdb redid the calling of the RT-PCR reads with MiXCR, one entry per CDR3 protein. The sample includes under 500,000 distinct CDR3 sequences, approximately 11% of them seen just once. Specimen: PBMCs from blood, collected about 40 days after vaccination. These TCRs come from a man in his fifties or sixties who received an inactivated influenza vaccine. The CDR3 runs from the conserved cysteine through the conserved F or W. Fields, in order: J gene, V gene, D gene, clone size, CDR3 protein, CDR3 DNA. A D gene is named only where the DNA matches it firmly. Not every row has a clone size; where given, it reads once, few, many or a size class.

J gene: TRBJ2-7
V gene: TRBV7-9
D gene: TRBD1
clone size: NA
CDR3 protein: CASSWGQGVPYEQYF
CDR3 DNA: TGTGCCAGCAGTTGGGGACAGGGGGTCCCCTACGAGCAGTACTTC

J gene: TRBJ1-2
V gene: TRBV13
D gene: TRBD1
clone size: few
CDR3 protein: CASSSRGTGAGYTF
CDR3 DNA: TGTGCCAGCAGTTCTCGGGGGACAGGGGCTGGCTACACCTTC

J gene: TRBJ2-7
V gene: TRBV2
D gene: TRBD1
clone size: NA
CDR3 protein: CASSDPGQNYEQYF
CDR3 DNA: TGTGCCAGCAGTGACCCGGGACAGAACTACGAGCAGTACTTC

J gene: TRBJ2-7
V gene: TRBV11-2
D gene: NA
clone size: NA
CDR3 protein: CASSTTSYEQYF
CDR3 DNA: TGTGCCAGCAGCACTACCTCCTACGAGCAGTACTTC

J gene: TRBJ1-2
V gene: TRBV7-8
D gene: NA
clone size: few
CDR3 protein: CASSLAFERYGYTF
CDR3 DNA: TGTGCCAGCAGCTTAGCCTTCGAACGCTATGGCTACACCTTC

J gene: TRBJ2-7
V gene: TRBV6-5
D gene: TRBD2
clone size: few
CDR3 protein: CASSYSTGTSGVYEQYF
CDR3 DNA: TGTGCCAGCAGTTACTCGACCGGGACTAGCGGCGTGTACGAGCAGTACTTC

J gene: TRBJ1-2
V gene: TRBV5-5
D gene: NA
clone size: many
CDR3 protein: CASSLEISISGYTF
CDR3 DNA: TGTGCCAGCAGCTTGGAAATAAGTATCTCGGGCTACACCTTC

J gene: TRBJ1-1
V gene: TRBV2
D gene: TRBD1
clone size: NA
CDR3 protein: CASSVTGTGNTEAFF
CDR3 DNA: TGTGCCAGCAGTGTTACCGGGACAGGGAACACTGAAGCTTTCTTT

J gene: TRBJ2-5
V gene: TRBV6-1
D gene: NA
clone size: many
CDR3 protein: CASRTTGLGTQYF
CDR3 DNA: TGTGCCAGCAGGACCACAGGCCTGGGGACCCAGTACTTC

J gene: TRBJ2-1
V gene: TRBV4-2
D gene: NA
clone size: few
CDR3 protein: CASSQTLGLAGEQFF
CDR3 DNA: TGTGCCAGCAGCCAAACCCTGGGCCTAGCTGGTGAGCAGTTCTTC

J gene: TRBJ1-4
V gene: TRBV7-2
D gene: TRBD1
clone size: many
CDR3 protein: CASSEPTGARANEKLFF
CDR3 DNA: TGTGCCAGCAGTGAACCGACAGGGGCGAGGGCTAATGAAAAACTGTTTTTT